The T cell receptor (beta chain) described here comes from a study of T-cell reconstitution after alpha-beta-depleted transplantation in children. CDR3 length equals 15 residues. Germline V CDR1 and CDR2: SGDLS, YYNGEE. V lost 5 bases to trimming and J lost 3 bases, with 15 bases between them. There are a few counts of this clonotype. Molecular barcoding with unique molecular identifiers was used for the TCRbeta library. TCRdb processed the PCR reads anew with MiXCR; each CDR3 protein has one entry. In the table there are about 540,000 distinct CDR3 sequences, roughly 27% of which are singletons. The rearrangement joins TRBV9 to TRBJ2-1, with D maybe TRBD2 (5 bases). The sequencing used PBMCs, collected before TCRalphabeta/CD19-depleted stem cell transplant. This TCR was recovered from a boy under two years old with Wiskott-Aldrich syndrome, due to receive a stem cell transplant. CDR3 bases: TGTGCCAGCAGTGTAAGCACAGAGGGCTACAATGAGCAGTTCTTC. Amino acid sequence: CASSVSTEGYNEQFF. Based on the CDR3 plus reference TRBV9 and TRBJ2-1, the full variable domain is DSGVTQTPKHLITATGQRVTLRCSPRSGDLSVYWYQQSLDQGLQFLIQYYNGEERAKGNILERFSAQQFPDLHSELNLSSLELGDSALYFCASSVSTEGYNEQFFGPGTRLTVL.